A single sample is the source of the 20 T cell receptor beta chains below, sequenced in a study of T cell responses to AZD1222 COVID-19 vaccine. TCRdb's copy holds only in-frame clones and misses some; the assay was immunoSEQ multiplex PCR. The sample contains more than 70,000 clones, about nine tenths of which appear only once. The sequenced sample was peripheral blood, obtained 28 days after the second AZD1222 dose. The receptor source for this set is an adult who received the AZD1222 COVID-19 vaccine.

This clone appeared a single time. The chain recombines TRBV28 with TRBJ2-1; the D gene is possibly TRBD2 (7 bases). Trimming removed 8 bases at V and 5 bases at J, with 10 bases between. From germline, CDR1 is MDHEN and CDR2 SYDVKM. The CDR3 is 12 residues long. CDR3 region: CASGGGHNEQFF. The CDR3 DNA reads TGTGCCAGCGGGGGGGGGCACAATGAGCAGTTCTTC.

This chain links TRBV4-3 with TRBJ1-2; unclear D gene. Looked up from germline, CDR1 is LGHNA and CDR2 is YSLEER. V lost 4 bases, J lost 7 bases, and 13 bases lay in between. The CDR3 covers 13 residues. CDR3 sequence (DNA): TGCGCCAGCAGCCCCGCTCAGGCCCTTGGCTACACCTTC. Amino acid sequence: CASSPAQALGYTF.

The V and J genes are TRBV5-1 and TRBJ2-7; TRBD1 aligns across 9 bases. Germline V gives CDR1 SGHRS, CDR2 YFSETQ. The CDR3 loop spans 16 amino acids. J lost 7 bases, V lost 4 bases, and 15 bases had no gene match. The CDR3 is CASSPTGGWGSKEQYF. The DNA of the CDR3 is TGCGCCAGCAGCCCGACAGGGGGATGGGGATCAAAGGAGCAGTACTTC.

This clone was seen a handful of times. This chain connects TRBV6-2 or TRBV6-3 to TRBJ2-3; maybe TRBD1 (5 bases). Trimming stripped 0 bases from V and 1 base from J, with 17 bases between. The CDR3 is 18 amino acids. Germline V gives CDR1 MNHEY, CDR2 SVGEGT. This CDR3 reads CASSYSTRVGTGTDTQYF. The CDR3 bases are TGTGCCAGCAGTTACTCGACCAGGGTCGGTACGGGCACAGATACGCAGTATTTT.

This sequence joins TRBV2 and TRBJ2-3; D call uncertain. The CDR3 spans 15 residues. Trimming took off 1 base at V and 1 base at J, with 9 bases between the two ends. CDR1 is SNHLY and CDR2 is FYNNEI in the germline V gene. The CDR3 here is CASSEDGVGTDTQYF. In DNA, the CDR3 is TGTGCCAGCAGTGAAGATGGGGTAGGCACAGATACGCAGTATTTT.

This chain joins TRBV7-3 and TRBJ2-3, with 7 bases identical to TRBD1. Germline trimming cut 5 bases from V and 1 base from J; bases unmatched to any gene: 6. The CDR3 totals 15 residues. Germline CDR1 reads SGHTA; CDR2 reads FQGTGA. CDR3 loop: CASSPRDSRTDTQYF. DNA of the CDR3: TGTGCCAGCAGCCCCCGGGACAGCCGCACAGATACGCAGTATTTT.

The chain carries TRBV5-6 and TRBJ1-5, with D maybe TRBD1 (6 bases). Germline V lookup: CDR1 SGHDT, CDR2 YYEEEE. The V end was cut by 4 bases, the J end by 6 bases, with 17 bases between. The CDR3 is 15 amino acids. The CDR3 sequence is CASSHVPQGRQPQHF. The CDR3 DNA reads TGTGCCAGCAGCCACGTACCGCAGGGGCGTCAGCCCCAGCATTTT.

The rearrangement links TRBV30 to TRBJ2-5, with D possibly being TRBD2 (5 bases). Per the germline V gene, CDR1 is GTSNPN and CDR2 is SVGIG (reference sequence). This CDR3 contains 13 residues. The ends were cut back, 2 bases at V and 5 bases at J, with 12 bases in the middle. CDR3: CAWSPWTPETQYF. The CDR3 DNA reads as TGTGCCTGGAGTCCTTGGACTCCGGAGACCCAGTACTTC.

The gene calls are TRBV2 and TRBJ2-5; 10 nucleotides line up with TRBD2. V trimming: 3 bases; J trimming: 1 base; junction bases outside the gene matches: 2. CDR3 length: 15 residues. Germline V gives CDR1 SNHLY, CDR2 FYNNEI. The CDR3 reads CASSDLAGGQETQYF. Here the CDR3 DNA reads TGTGCCAGCAGTGACTTAGCGGGGGGCCAAGAGACCCAGTACTTC.

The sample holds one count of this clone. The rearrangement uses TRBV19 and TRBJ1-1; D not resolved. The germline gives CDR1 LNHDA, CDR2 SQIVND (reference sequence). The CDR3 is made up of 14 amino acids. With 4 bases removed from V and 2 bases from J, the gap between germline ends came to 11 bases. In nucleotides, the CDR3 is TGTGCCAGTAGTAAAGACAAATTAAACACTGAAGCTTTCTTT. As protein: CASSKDKLNTEAFF.

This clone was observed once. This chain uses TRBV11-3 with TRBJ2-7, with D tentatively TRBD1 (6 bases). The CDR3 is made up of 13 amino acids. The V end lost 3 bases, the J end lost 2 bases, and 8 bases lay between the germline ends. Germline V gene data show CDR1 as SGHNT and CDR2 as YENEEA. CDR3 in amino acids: CASSLGTTYEQYF. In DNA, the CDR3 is TGTGCCAGCAGCTTGGGGACAACCTACGAGCAGTACTTC.

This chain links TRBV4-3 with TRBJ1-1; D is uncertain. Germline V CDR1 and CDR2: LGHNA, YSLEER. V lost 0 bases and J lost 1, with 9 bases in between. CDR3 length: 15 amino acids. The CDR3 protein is CASSQDSGGNTEAFF. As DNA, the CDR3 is TGCGCCAGCAGCCAAGATTCGGGCGGGAACACTGAAGCTTTCTTT.

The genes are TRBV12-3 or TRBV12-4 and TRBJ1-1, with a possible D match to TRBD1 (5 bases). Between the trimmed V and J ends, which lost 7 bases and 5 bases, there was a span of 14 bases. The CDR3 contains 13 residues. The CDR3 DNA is TGTGCCAGCAAAGGCGGGGGATGGACTGAAGCTTTCTTT. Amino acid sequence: CASKGGGWTEAFF.

CDR3 sequence reads: CASSDGDRTEAFF. The CDR3 DNA reads as TGTGCCAGCAGCGATGGGGACAGAACTGAAGCTTTCTTT. V is TRBV11-3 and J is TRBJ1-1; 7 nucleotides line up with TRBD1. Germline loops: CDR1 SGHNT, CDR2 YENEEA. Trimming at V came to 5 bases and at J to 5 bases, leaving 5 bases not matched to a gene. The CDR3 extends over 13 amino acids.

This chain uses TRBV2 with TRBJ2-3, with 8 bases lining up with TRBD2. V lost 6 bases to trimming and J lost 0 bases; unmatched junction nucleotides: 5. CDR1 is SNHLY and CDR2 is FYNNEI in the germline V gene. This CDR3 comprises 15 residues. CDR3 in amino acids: CASRVAGSSTDTQYF. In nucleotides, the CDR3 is TGTGCCAGCAGGGTAGCGGGGAGTAGCACAGATACGCAGTATTTT.

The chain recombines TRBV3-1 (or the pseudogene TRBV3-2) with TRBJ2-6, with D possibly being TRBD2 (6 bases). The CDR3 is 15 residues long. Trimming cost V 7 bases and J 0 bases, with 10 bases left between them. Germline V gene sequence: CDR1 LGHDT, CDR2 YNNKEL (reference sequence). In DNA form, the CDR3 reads TGTGCCAGCAAGGAGGGAGGCTCTGGGGCCAACGTCCTGACTTTC. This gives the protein CASKEGGSGANVLTF.

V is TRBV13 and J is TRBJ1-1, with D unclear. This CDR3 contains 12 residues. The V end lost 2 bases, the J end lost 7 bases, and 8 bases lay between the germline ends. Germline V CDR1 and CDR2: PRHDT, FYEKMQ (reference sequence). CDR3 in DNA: TGTGCCAGCAGCTTAAGACGGCTTGAAGCTTTCTTT. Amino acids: CASSLRRLEAFF.

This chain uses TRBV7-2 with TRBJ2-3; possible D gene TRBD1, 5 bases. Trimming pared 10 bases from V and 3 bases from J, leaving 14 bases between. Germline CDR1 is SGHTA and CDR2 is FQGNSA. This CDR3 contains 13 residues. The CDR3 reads CATGVQGTDTQYF. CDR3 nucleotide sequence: TGTGCCACCGGAGTCCAGGGTACAGATACGCAGTATTTT.

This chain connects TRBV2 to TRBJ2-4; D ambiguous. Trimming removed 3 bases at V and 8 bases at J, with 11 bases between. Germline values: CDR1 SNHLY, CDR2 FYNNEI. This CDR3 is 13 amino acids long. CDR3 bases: TGTGCCAGCAGTGAGGGGTTCGCCGACATTCAGTACTTC. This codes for CASSEGFADIQYF.

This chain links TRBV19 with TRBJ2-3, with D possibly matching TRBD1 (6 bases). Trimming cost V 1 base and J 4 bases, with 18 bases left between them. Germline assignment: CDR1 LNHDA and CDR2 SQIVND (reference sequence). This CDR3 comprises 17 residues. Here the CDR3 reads CASSIGTTAGVSDTQYF. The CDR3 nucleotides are TGTGCCAGTAGTATAGGGACAACAGCAGGGGTCTCAGATACGCAGTATTTT.